Each of the 8 T cell receptor beta chains below was sequenced from the same sample in a study of a mutant IDH1 vaccine in newly diagnosed glioma. TCRdb keeps only in-frame clones here, not all; method: immunoSEQ multiplex PCR. The sample records about 88,000 clones, 82% being singletons. Time point specified: baseline, week 1 (first vaccination visit). As to treatment: pre-vaccination baseline after standard-of-care therapy. Sequenced here: PBMCs, sampled from a glioma patient treated with radiotherapy, temozolomide or both. All receptors come from a man aged 35-49 years with glioma. Some clones in this sample may be carry-over from other donors' samples.

The chain uses TRBV2 and TRBJ1-1; 7 positions match TRBD1. From germline, CDR1 is SNHLY and CDR2 FYNNEI. This CDR3 comprises 14 residues. V trimming: 5 bases; J trimming: 4 bases; junction bases outside the gene matches: 7. CDR3 in DNA: TGTGCCAGCAGTCCCTACAGGGGTTTCACTGAAGCTTTCTTT. Translating it yields CASSPYRGFTEAFF. The full variable domain, with the rest looked up from reference TRBV2 and TRBJ1-1, is EPEVTQTPSHQVTQMGQEVILRCVPISNHLYFYWYRQILGQKVEFLVSFYNNEISEKSEIFDDQFSVERPDGSNFTLKIRSTKLEDSAMYFCASSPYRGFTEAFFGQGTRLTVV.

The chain couples TRBV6-1 to TRBJ2-2; D might be TRBD1 (6 bases). V gave up 0 bases and J gave up 7 bases, with 21 bases separating them. The CDR3 runs to 18 residues. The germline gives CDR1 MNHNS, CDR2 SASEGT. The CDR3 region has the DNA TGTGCCAGCAGTGAAGCGCCGTACCCGCAGGGGACCGACGGGGAGCTGTTTTTT. Encoded protein: CASSEAPYPQGTDGELFF.

The CDR3 here is CASSLGSGHQPQHF. The CDR3, as DNA: TGCGCCAGCAGCCTAGGTTCGGGTCATCAGCCCCAGCATTTT. This sequence joins TRBV4-1 and TRBJ1-5; no reliable D call. The CDR3 covers 14 residues. Germline V lookup: CDR1 MGHRA, CDR2 YSYEKL. The V end lost 4 bases, the J end lost 5 bases, and 12 bases lay between the germline ends.

V and J are TRBV4-1 and TRBJ2-7; TRBD2 aligns across 10 bases. Germline trimming cut 1 base from V and 3 bases from J; bases unmatched to any gene: 6. Germline CDR1 is MGHRA and CDR2 is YSYEKL. The CDR3 is 16 residues long. The CDR3 protein is CASSQVRLAGVYEQYF. In DNA form, the CDR3 reads TGCGCCAGCAGCCAAGTGCGTCTAGCGGGGGTCTACGAGCAGTACTTC.

The chain employs TRBV6-6 and TRBJ2-7; 9 bases agree with TRBD1. This CDR3 has 11 amino acids. The germline CDR1 and CDR2 sequences are MNHNY and SVGAGI (reference sequence). Germline trimming cut 8 bases from V and 12 bases from J; bases unmatched to any gene: 8. The CDR3 spells CASARQGEGYF. As DNA, the CDR3 is TGTGCCAGCGCCCGACAGGGGGAAGGGTACTTC.

The V and J genes are TRBV2 and TRBJ2-7; no clear D gene. The CDR3 has 11 amino acids. CDR1 and CDR2 (germline): SNHLY, FYNNEI. Between the trimmed V and J ends, which lost 7 bases and 3 bases, there was a span of 7 bases. CDR3 region: CASTENYEQYF. CDR3 DNA: TGTGCCAGCACGGAGAACTACGAGCAGTACTTC. Filled out from reference TRBV2 and TRBJ2-7, the complete variable domain reads EPEVTQTPSHQVTQMGQEVILRCVPISNHLYFYWYRQILGQKVEFLVSFYNNEISEKSEIFDDQFSVERPDGSNFTLKIRSTKLEDSAMYFCASTENYEQYFGPGTRLTVT.

This chain links TRBV6-6 with TRBJ1-4, with D perhaps TRBD1 (6 bases). This CDR3 contains 14 residues. V lost 1 base to trimming and J lost 8 bases, with 11 bases between them. The germline V gene has CDR1 MNHNY and CDR2 SVGAGI (reference sequence). The CDR3 region is CASSYLGAREKLFF. The CDR3 nucleotides are TGTGCCAGCAGTTACTTGGGGGCCCGGGAAAAACTGTTTTTT.

This clone was counted a single time. V gene TRBV5-1 combines with J gene TRBJ1-3; D possibly corresponds to TRBD1 (5 bases). This CDR3 contains 14 residues. Trimming pared 0 bases from V and 4 bases from J, leaving 8 bases between. Germline CDR1 SGHRS, CDR2 YFSETQ. The CDR3 region has the DNA TGCGCCAGCAGCTTGGGAGGGACCGGAAACACCATATATTTT. This sequence encodes CASSLGGTGNTIYF. Full variable domain (rest looked up from reference TRBV5-1 and TRBJ1-3): KAGVTQTPRYLIKTRGQQVTLSCSPISGHRSVSWYQQTPGQGLQFLFEYFSETQRNKGNFPGRFSGRQFSNSRSEMNVSTLELGDSALYLCASSLGGTGNTIYFGEGSWLTVV.